This TCR beta chain was retrieved from a study of T cell repertoires in ileal Crohn's disease. Findings of the study overall: Active smokers at surgery had more clonal expansions than non-smokers.

As concerns this clone: The antigen remains undetermined.

Only in-frame clones appear in the TCRdb table, and some are missing; sequencing was by immunoSEQ multiplex PCR. The table has 16,000 or so clones, 92% seen once. CDR1 and CDR2 (germline): SGHTA, FQGTGA. CDR3 length: 16 amino acids. V was clipped by 2 bases and J by 2 bases; unmatched bases: 4. The time point: inflamed ileum from the surgical specimen. Sequenced: ileal tissue. The receptor was isolated from an adult with Crohn's disease. This rearrangement joins TRBV7-3 to TRBJ2-3, with 10 bases lining up with TRBD1. CDR3 protein: CASSLSGTGATDTQYF. CDR3 DNA sequence: TGTGCCAGCAGCTTATCCGGGACAGGGGCCACAGATACGCAGTATTTT.